These T cell receptor beta chains were read from a single sample in a study of OX40 agonist ivuxolimab in advanced cancers. Here immunoSEQ multiplex PCR was the method, and the copy in TCRdb shows in-frame clones only, minus some. The data hold roughly 81,000 clones, with approximately 85% observed a single time. The input for sequencing was CD4+ or CD8+ T cells sorted from blood, taken in a trial of the OX40 agonist ivuxolimab. The receptors were sampled from an adult with an advanced solid tumor such as melanoma, head and neck, liver or kidney cancer. The CDR3 runs from the conserved cysteine through the conserved F or W. D genes are given only for firm matches. Expanded clones are given a class, and other clones once, few, many or no size at all.

J | V | D | size | DNA | CDR3
TRBJ2-5 | TRBV21-1 | . | . | TGTGCCAGCAGCGATATGGGGACAGGGGGGCACGGGACCCAGTACTTC | CASSDMGTGGHGTQYF
TRBJ2-7 | TRBV7-3 | . | once | TGTGCCAGCAGCTCAATTCCGCAGGCCTACGAGCAGTACTTC | CASSSIPQAYEQYF
TRBJ1-2 | TRBV2 | . | . | TGTGCCAGCAGTGAAGACGCCCTCTACTATGGCTACACCTTC | CASSEDALYYGYTF
TRBJ2-7 | TRBV7-2 | . | once | TGTGCCAGCAGCCTGACTAGTACCTACGAGCAGTACTTC | CASSLTSTYEQYF
TRBJ2-7 | TRBV7-9 | TRBD2 | once | TGTGCCAGCAGCTTGGTGGGAGGGAAGACCTACGAGCAGTACTTC | CASSLVGGKTYEQYF
TRBJ1-1 | TRBV12-5 | . | . | TGTGCTAGTGGTTTGGTTGGTGCGGCCGGCACTGAAGCTTTCTTT | CASGLVGAAGTEAFF
TRBJ2-4 | TRBV7-9 | . | . | TGTGCCAGCAGCTTAGGGACAGATGTAGCCAAAAACATTCAGTACTTC | CASSLGTDVAKNIQYF
TRBJ2-7 | TRBV2 | TRBD2 | few | TGTGCCAGCAGTGTAGCGGGGGGCTCCTACGAGCAGTACTTC | CASSVAGGSYEQYF
TRBJ2-3 | TRBV27 | TRBD1 | . | TGTGCCAGCAGTTTATCCCGGACAGGGCTTAACACAGATACGCAGTATTTT | CASSLSRTGLNTDTQYF
TRBJ2-1 | TRBV5-1 | . | . | TGCGCCAGCAGCCCGGTGATGAAGGAGCAGTTCTTC | CASSPVMKEQFF
TRBJ1-1 | TRBV19 | TRBD1 | . | TGTGCCAGTAGCCTGGACGGCAGGGGGGGATACACTGAAGCTTTCTTT | CASSLDGRGGYTEAFF
TRBJ2-7 | TRBV7-9 | TRBD1 | few | TGTGCCAGCAGCTTTTTACAGGGGGCGTTAGGCGAGCAGTACTTC | CASSFLQGALGEQYF
TRBJ2-1 | TRBV5-6 | TRBD2 | . | TGTGCCAGCAGCTTGCGGGGGAGGGGCTCCTACAATGAGCAGTTCTTC | CASSLRGRGSYNEQFF
TRBJ2-3 | TRBV9 | . | . | TGTGCCAGCAGCGTAGCCGGGAGCCGGGATACGCAGTATTTT | CASSVAGSRDTQYF
TRBJ2-1 | TRBV4-3 | . | . | TGCGCCAGCAGCCAAGAATTACGAGGGGGGAGTGAGCAGTTCTTC | CASSQELRGGSEQFF
TRBJ2-1 | TRBV15 | . | . | TGTGCCACCAGCAGAGATGGGGGGAGGAATGAGCAGTTCTTC | CATSRDGGRNEQFF
TRBJ1-1 | TRBV7-8 | . | . | TGTGCCAGCAGCTTATCGGGGGGTTCTTGGTCTGAAGCTTTCTTT | CASSLSGGSWSEAFF
TRBJ2-6 | TRBV27 | . | . | TGTGCCAGCAGTTTAACCAGGGCTGGGGCCAACGTCCTGACTTTC | CASSLTRAGANVLTF
TRBJ1-1 | TRBV7-2 | . | . | TGTGCCAGCAGCTTATCCGGGTCCCTCACTGAAGCTTTCTTT | CASSLSGSLTEAFF
TRBJ1-5 | TRBV6-1 | . | . | TGTGCCAGCAGTGAAGGAGTCAATAGCAATCAGCCCCAGCATTTT | CASSEGVNSNQPQHF
TRBJ1-6 | TRBV5-6 | TRBD1 | . | TGTGCCAGCAGCTTGGTGGGGACAGGCCATAATTCACCCCTCCACTTT | CASSLVGTGHNSPLHF
TRBJ1-1 | TRBV5-1 | . | . | TGCGCCAGCAGCCTGCATACAGGGACCACTGAAGCTTTCTTT | CASSLHTGTTEAFF